These T cell receptor beta chains were read from a single sample in a study of human T cells and chemical hapten exposure. TCRdb re-called the RACE reads with MiXCR, one entry per CDR3 protein. The sample shows tens of thousands of distinct CDR3 sequences, about 7% of them seen only once. Material: whole blood, obtained in connection with sensitization to the hapten diphenylcyclopropenone (DPC). The receptors shown here come from a woman in her 30s with alopecia areata. Some clones in this sample may be carry-over from other donors' samples. The CDR3 runs from the conserved cysteine through the conserved F or W. Each record gives: D gene, V gene, J gene, clone size, CDR3 DNA, CDR3 protein. The D gene is left open where the match is weak. Some rows have no size entry. The others give once, few or many, or a class for an expanded clone.

TRBD1	TRBV12-3/TRBV12-4	TRBJ1-1	-	TGTGCCAGCAGTCCGGGACAGTCTTGGGCTTTCTTT	CASSPGQSWAFF
TRBD1	TRBV14	TRBJ2-7	many	TGTGCCAGCAGCCAAGACCACGGGACAGGATTCCACGAGCAGTACTTC	CASSQDHGTGFHEQYF
TRBD1	TRBV6-5	TRBJ1-1	-	TGTGCCAGCAGGCCCGGGACAGGGGCGCAAGGAGTTGAAGCTTTCTTT	CASRPGTGAQGVEAFF
TRBD1	TRBV2	TRBJ2-3	many	TGTGCCAGCGAGGGGACAGGGGATGCTAGCCACAGCACAGATACGCAGTATTTT	CASEGTGDASHSTDTQYF
-	TRBV12-3/TRBV12-4	TRBJ1-2	many	TGTGCCAGCAGTTTTAGGACTTTCTATGGCTACACCTTC	CASSFRTFYGYTF
-	TRBV9	TRBJ2-3	many	TGTGCCAGCAGCGCACTGGGAGATACGCAGTATTTT	CASSALGDTQYF
TRBD1	TRBV6-6	TRBJ2-2	many	TGTGCCAGCAGTTACGTACAGGGGACCGGGGAGCTGTTTTTT	CASSYVQGTGELFF
TRBD1	TRBV5-1	TRBJ1-6	many	TGCGCCAGCAGCTTTGTAGTACAGGGGTTTAGTTCACCCCTCCACTTT	CASSFVVQGFSSPLHF
-	TRBV29-1	TRBJ2-7	many	TGCAGCGTTGCCAGGGGTTCCTACGAGCAGTACTTC	CSVARGSYEQYF
-	TRBV5-5	TRBJ2-2	-	TGTGCCAGCAGCTTGGCTCCAGGGTGGGCCACCGGGGAGCTGTTTTTT	CASSLAPGWATGELFF
-	TRBV4-1	TRBJ2-1	few	TGCGCCAGCAGCCAAGATGGGGGGAATGAGCAGTTCTTC	CASSQDGGNEQFF
-	TRBV20-1	TRBJ1-1	-	TGCAGTGCTAGTATCACAGAAGCTTTCTTT	CSASITEAFF
TRBD2	TRBV6-1	TRBJ2-1	many	TGTGCCAGCAGTGCGACTAGCGGGGGGATCAATGAGCAGTTCTTC	CASSATSGGINEQFF
-	TRBV30	TRBJ1-1	many	TGTGCCTGGAGTATCGGAATCAGGACCGAAGCTTTCTTT	CAWSIGIRTEAFF
-	TRBV6-6	TRBJ2-7	-	TGTGCCAGCAGTACCCCCCGTCACTACGAGCAGTACTTC	CASSTPRHYEQYF
TRBD2	TRBV7-3	TRBJ2-7	few	TGTGCCAGCAGCTCCGGGACTAGCGGGGGGGCCGTATACGAGCAGTACTTC	CASSSGTSGGAVYEQYF
-	TRBV7-3	TRBJ2-1	many	TGTGCCAGCAGCCCTTACTTGAGCTCCTACAATGAGCAGTTCTTC	CASSPYLSSYNEQFF
-	TRBV19	TRBJ1-5	-	TGTGCCAGTAGTATCGAATCAGCTTATCAGCCCCAGCATTTT	CASSIESAYQPQHF
-	TRBV2	TRBJ2-4	-	TGTGCCAGCAGAGCGGAAATCAAAAACATTCAGTACTTC	CASRAEIKNIQYF
TRBD2	TRBV19	TRBJ2-3	many	TGTGCCAGTAGCCTAGCGGGGGACTCAGATACGCAGTATTTT	CASSLAGDSDTQYF
TRBD1	TRBV6-5	TRBJ1-2	many	TGTGCCAGCAGCCCTGATTTGACAGGGAGCTATGGCTACACCTTC	CASSPDLTGSYGYTF
TRBD2	TRBV20-1	TRBJ2-2	-	TGCAGTGCTAGACACGGGGGGACTAACACCGGGGAGCTGTTTTTT	CSARHGGTNTGELFF
-	TRBV5-5	TRBJ2-1	many	TGTGCCAGCAGCTTGGCGGCAGAATCCAATGAGCAGTTCTTC	CASSLAAESNEQFF
-	TRBV18	TRBJ1-1	few	TGTGCCAGCTCACCAGTTAGTAGACAGAACACTGAAGCTTTCTTT	CASSPVSRQNTEAFF
-	TRBV29-1	TRBJ1-5	-	TGCAGCGTACAGGAGAATAGCAATCAGCCCCAGCATTTT	CSVQENSNQPQHF
-	TRBV13	TRBJ1-5	many	TGTGCCAGCAGCTTAAGCGGCAGAAATAGCAATCAGCCCCAGCATTTT	CASSLSGRNSNQPQHF
-	TRBV6-5	TRBJ1-4	few	TGTGCCAGCAGTTACCTAGGGGGTGGGAGTGAAAAACTGTTTTTT	CASSYLGGGSEKLFF
TRBD1	TRBV5-1	TRBJ1-4	few	TGCGCCAGCAGCTCCCGGACAGGGGACGAAAAACTGTTTTTT	CASSSRTGDEKLFF
-	TRBV7-2	TRBJ2-7	many	TGTGCCAGCAGCGGGGCTAGCTCCTACGAGCAGTACTTC	CASSGASSYEQYF
-	TRBV11-1	TRBJ2-6	many	TGTGCCAGCAGCTACAACGATGGGGCCAACGTCCTGACTTTC	CASSYNDGANVLTF
-	TRBV15	TRBJ2-4	many	TGTGCCACCAGCAGAGATGGCCCAGGTAGCAAAAACATTCAGTACTTC	CATSRDGPGSKNIQYF
-	TRBV5-1	TRBJ1-1	-	TGCGCCAGCATCCCTCCTAACGATCTGACAGAAGTGAACACTGAAGCTTTCTTT	CASIPPNDLTEVNTEAFF
-	TRBV5-6	TRBJ2-7	many	TGTGCCAGCAGCTTTGGACAGACAACCTACGAGCAGTACTTC	CASSFGQTTYEQYF
-	TRBV7-8	TRBJ1-1	many	TGTGCCAGCAGCTCCAGAAGATACACTGAAGCTTTCTTT	CASSSRRYTEAFF
-	TRBV12-3/TRBV12-4	TRBJ1-5	few	TGTGCCAGCGGGGAGACAGTCCGCAATATGCCCCAGCATTTT	CASGETVRNMPQHF
TRBD1	TRBV5-1	TRBJ1-1	-	TGCGCCAGCAGCTTGGGGCCCCATAAACAGGGGGAAGCTTTCTTT	CASSLGPHKQGEAFF
-	TRBV20-1	TRBJ2-1	many	TGCAGTGCTCGACTAGTCTATGAGCAGTTCTTC	CSARLVYEQFF
TRBD1	TRBV12-3/TRBV12-4	TRBJ1-1	-	TGTGCCAGCAGGCAACAGGGGGGCACTGAAGCTTTCTTT	CASRQQGGTEAFF
TRBD1	TRBV5-4	TRBJ2-7	many	TGTGCCAGCAGCACACCGACAGGGTCCCACGAGCAGTACTTC	CASSTPTGSHEQYF
-	TRBV9	TRBJ2-3	many	TGTGCCAGCAGCGTAGGGGGCACAGATACGCAGTATTTT	CASSVGGTDTQYF
TRBD1	TRBV7-2	TRBJ1-2	many	TGTGCCAGCATTGTTGACAGGGAATTTAATGGCTACACCTTC	CASIVDREFNGYTF
TRBD2	TRBV6-6	TRBJ2-2	many	TGTGCCAGCATCTTATCTGGACTAGCGGGGCGCACCGGGGAGCTGTTTTTT	CASILSGLAGRTGELFF